This T cell receptor beta chain comes out of a study of CD8 T cells in Susac syndrome (dated by TCRdb to the late 2010s). Concerning the study at large: The study used repertoire sequencing to test whether antigen drove CD8+ T cell activation and differentiation in Susac syndrome. Results the study describes overall, beyond this receptor: The TCR sequencing and HLA analysis was acknowledged to have included a relatively small number of individuals.

Of note for this clonotype: What this receptor recognizes is not known. No base quality values were provided; no much bigger clone lies one nucleotide off.

RNA was extracted using the RNeasy kit, and roughly 0.5 to 1 microgram was reverse transcribed with random hexamers. The immunoSEQ multiplex PCR assay, which covers 54 Vbeta and 13 Jbeta segments, was used to amplify TCR beta CDR3 regions. PCR amplification bias was corrected using a synthetic template baseline for primer optimization and computational correction. Under the source paper's analysis protocol: Reads were annotated to V, D and J genes according to IMGT and were analyzed with immunoSEQ Analyzer, with only productive sequences retained. To calculate clonality, Shannon entropy was normalized by log2 of the number of productive unique sequences and then subtracted from one. For each patient and control, public and private clones were evaluated within the 100 most prevalent clones. Clones were defined as Susac-specific if absent from the healthy and MS cohorts, from over a thousand published viral clones and from other ImmuneACCESS disease sequences. Using fastp at Q25 and MiXCR, TCRdb reprocessed the public reads and kept productive beta chains. Each CDR3 protein gets just one entry, which takes the most common genes and DNA from the rows behind it. These V and J calls rely on TCRdb rather than the paper's analysis. This sample lists 100,000 to 150,000 distinct CDR3 sequences; 90% to 95% were detected once. The ten largest clones add up to more than 0.075% of the sample.

Peripheral blood CD8+ and CD4+ T cells from healthy donors, Susac syndrome patients and multiple sclerosis patients were profiled by high-throughput TCR beta sequencing. Healthy donors were included as age- and sex-matched controls. Bulk CD8+ and CD4+ T cells were purified by magnetic negative isolation, whereas CD8+ TEMRA cells were enriched by FACS. Blood was collected in EDTA tubes and processed within 24 hours, with PBMCs isolated through density gradient centrifugation. PBMCs destined for TCR sequencing were cryopreserved in liquid nitrogen and later thawed in a 37 °C water bath. The sorted or isolated CD4+, CD8+ and CD8+ TEMRA cells had a purity of 90% or higher. The specimen was CD4+ T cells from PBMCs. The receptor was derived from a human donor in good health.

The CDR3 loop reads CSVEGTGGGYGYTF. The bases read TGCAGCGTTGAAGGGACAGGGGGCGGCTATGGCTACACCTTC. Recombination connected TRBV29-1 to TRBJ1-2; a stretch of 11 junction bases matches TRBD1. Reading from cysteine to phenylalanine, the CDR3 counts 14 amino acids. Only the CDR3 portion is preserved as DNA: 42 bases, with reading frame beginning at the first base. CDR1 and CDR2 are drawn from the germline V gene: SQVTM, ANQGSEA. Trimming takes 1 base off V and 4 bases off J; junction bases not matched to a gene: 2. The CDR3 plus the reference TRBV29-1 and TRBJ1-2 genes for the other parts give the full variable domain: SAVISQKPSRDICQRGTSLTIQCQVDSQVTMMFWYRQQPGQSLTLIATANQGSEATYESGFVIDKFPISRPNLTFSTLTVSNMSPEDSSIYLCSVEGTGGGYGYTFGSGTRLTVV.